This paragraph reports one T cell receptor beta chain. From germline, CDR1 is ENHRY and CDR2 SYGVKD. The CDR3 length is 13 residues. V dropped 11 bases and J dropped 2 bases, with 15 bases sitting between them. This sample is drawn from a study of blood T cell repertoires in COVID-19. About the research overall: Whether acute or convalescent, the COVID-19 samples came from the United States, Italy and Spain. In each case, the material was cDNA or gDNA derived from T cells, B-cell-depleted T cells, or PBMCs.

Per the authors' pipeline: Estimates of nucleated cell counts were drawn from the amplification of reference gene primers. The table came from immunoSEQ multiplex PCR; TCRdb's copy has only in-frame clones and leaves some out. Clone size and the V and J calls come from that table; the DNA yielded D and trimming. The data show just over 25,000 clones, with just over 85% seen just once and roughly 16% held by the top ten. Source material: peripheral blood. The TCR originated in a man in his 70s with acute or convalescent COVID-19. V and J are TRBV10-3 and TRBJ1-1; D might be TRBD1 (5 bases). CDR3: CASAGGDNTEAFF. For the CDR3, the DNA is TGTGCCTCGGCTGGGGGGGATAACACTGAAGCTTTCTTT.